The 17 T cell receptor beta chains below all came from one sample that was sequenced in a study of T cells after yellow fever vaccination. A single record per CDR3 protein comes from TCRdb applying MiXCR to the 5' RACE reads. The top ten hold around 14% of the sample, which has about 630,000 distinct CDR3 sequences, approximately 13% seen once. Sequencing was performed on PBMCs, taken on the day of the yellow fever booster vaccination. All receptors derive from a man aged 25 to 40 who received the YFV17D yellow fever vaccine.

The chain combines TRBV6-2 or TRBV6-3 with TRBJ2-1, with TRBD2 matching 10 bases. The J segment lost 6 bases and the V segment lost 7 bases, leaving 12 bases of the junction unmatched. Germline V gives CDR1 MNHEY, CDR2 SVGEGT. The CDR3 has 16 residues. The CDR3 protein is CASILPGLADVNEQFF. The CDR3 DNA sequence: TGTGCCAGCATACTACCCGGACTAGCGGATGTCAATGAGCAGTTCTTC.

This clonotype was found a few times. The chain links TRBV7-6 to TRBJ2-7, with D perhaps TRBD2 (6 bases). Between the trimmed V and J ends, which lost 5 bases and 0 bases, there was a span of 14 bases. The CDR3 has 15 residues. In germline, CDR1 is SGHVS, CDR2 FNYEAQ. CDR3: CASSPAGPNSYEQYF. The DNA for the CDR3 is TGTGCCAGCAGCCCCGCGGGACCGAACTCCTACGAGCAGTACTTC.

This chain links TRBV12-3 or TRBV12-4 with TRBJ2-3; 12 bases are shared with TRBD2. The CDR3 length is 20 residues. Trimming at V came to 3 bases and at J to 3 bases, leaving 16 bases not matched to a gene. CDR3 protein: CASSFGSEGLAGPRTDTQYF. DNA for the CDR3: TGTGCCAGCAGTTTTGGGTCAGAGGGACTAGCGGGCCCGCGGACAGATACGCAGTATTTT.

This clonotype was picked up a small number of times. The rearrangement joins TRBV7-3 to TRBJ2-1; 9 positions match TRBD2. CDR1 and CDR2 from the germline V gene are SGHTA and FQGTGA. Losses at the gene ends were 3 bases for V and 6 bases for J; bases not matched to a gene: 6. This CDR3 contains 15 residues. The CDR3, as DNA: TGTGCCAGCAGCTTTACTAGCGGGCAGGTCAATGAGCAGTTCTTC. Translation: CASSFTSGQVNEQFF.

This clonotype was observed many times. The CDR3 loop reads CASSPPRWETQYF. The CDR3 DNA reads TGTGCCAGCAGCCCGCCCAGGTGGGAGACCCAGTACTTC. The V and J genes are TRBV7-8 and TRBJ2-5, with unresolved D. Trimming removed 5 bases at V and 5 bases at J, with 12 bases between. The CDR3 is 13 residues long. Germline-derived CDR1 and CDR2 are SGHVS and FQNEAQ.

In its sample, this clonotype was seen many times. V gene TRBV20-1 combines with J gene TRBJ2-2, with 12 bases that match TRBD2. Germline assignment: CDR1 DFQATT and CDR2 SNEGSKA (reference sequence). Unmatched junction bases numbered 3, after V lost 6 bases and J lost 4 bases. The CDR3 is 14 residues long. CDR3 nucleotide sequence: TGCAGTGCGCTGACTAGCGGGAGCACCGGGGAGCTGTTTTTT. Its translation is CSALTSGSTGELFF.

The gene calls are TRBV5-4 and TRBJ2-3; the D gene is possibly TRBD2 (6 bases). Germline V gene data show CDR1 as SGHNT and CDR2 as YYREEE (reference sequence). The length of the CDR3 is 15 residues. Deletions cut 4 bases from V and 3 bases from J, with 15 bases between. CDR3 loop: CASSPGRDSTDTQYF. In nucleotides, the CDR3 is TGTGCCAGCAGCCCCGGAAGGGACTCAACAGATACGCAGTATTTT.

This clonotype turned up a few times. This chain uses TRBV7-2 with TRBJ2-3; D is unresolved. Germline CDR1 and CDR2: SGHTA and FQGNSA. Trimming removed 2 bases from V and 2 bases from J, with 11 bases in between. CDR3 length equals 15 residues. CDR3 coding DNA: TGTGCCAGCAGCTTATGGGAAGCAGCCACAGATACGCAGTATTTT. This gives the protein CASSLWEAATDTQYF.

This clonotype was recorded at least ten times. J is TRBJ2-7 and V is TRBV3-1, with 8 bases identical to TRBD2. The V gene end was trimmed by 7 bases and the J gene end by 5 bases; junction bases not matched to a gene: 7. Germline values: CDR1 LGHDT, CDR2 YNNKEL (reference sequence). The CDR3 has 13 amino acids. CDR3 DNA sequence: TGTGCCAGCAAACCCCGGGGGGGCGACGAGCAGTACTTC. It yields the protein CASKPRGGDEQYF.

This chain uses TRBV5-1 with TRBJ2-1; D perhaps matches TRBD2 (6 bases). This CDR3 comprises 19 residues. V lost 2 bases to trimming and J lost 6 bases, with 27 bases between them. Germline CDR1 and CDR2: SGHRS and YFSETQ. The CDR3 reads CASSFSLSGSAVRSNEQFF. In DNA, the CDR3 is TGCGCCAGCAGCTTCTCTCTTAGCGGCAGCGCCGTAAGATCCAATGAGCAGTTCTTC.

The rearrangement links TRBV5-1 to TRBJ2-4, with D possibly being TRBD1 (6 bases). V dropped 0 bases and J dropped 0 bases, with 19 bases sitting between them. The CDR3 loop spans 19 amino acids. Germline V gene data show CDR1 as SGHRS and CDR2 as YFSETQ. The CDR3 DNA is TGCGCCAGCAGCTTGGTGGCAGGGGTGGGAAATCTAGCCAAAAACATTCAGTACTTC. Encoded protein: CASSLVAGVGNLAKNIQYF.

In its sample, this clonotype was seen a few times. The gene calls are TRBV6-5 and TRBJ2-1; D unclear. The CDR3 runs to 14 residues. The ends were cut back, 0 bases at V and 7 bases at J, with 10 bases in the middle. Germline V gene data show CDR1 as MNHEY and CDR2 as SVGAGI. The CDR3 DNA reads TGTGCCAGCAGTTACTCGAAAAGCCGAAATGAGCAGTTCTTC. It specifies CASSYSKSRNEQFF.

V and J are TRBV6-2 or TRBV6-3 and TRBJ2-1; TRBD1 might be the D (5 bases). Trimming removed 9 bases at V and 3 bases at J, with 18 bases between. The CDR3 is made up of 15 amino acids. Looked up from germline, CDR1 is MNHEY and CDR2 is SVGEGT. The DNA of the CDR3 is TGTGCCAGAAGACCCCAAGGGGCCTTCTACAATGAGCAGTTCTTC. Translated: CARRPQGAFYNEQFF.

This clonotype was seen only a few times. V usage is TRBV5-1 and J usage is TRBJ2-1; 7 bases are a match to TRBD2. This CDR3 is built from 12 residues. Germline trimming cut 0 bases from V and 15 bases from J; bases unmatched to any gene: 6. Germline V gives CDR1 SGHRS, CDR2 YFSETQ. The DNA for the CDR3 is TGCGCCAGCAGCTTGGATTTAGCGGGCCCGTTCTTC. Translated, it gives CASSLDLAGPFF.

The chain links TRBV20-1 to TRBJ1-2, with D perhaps TRBD1 (6 bases). The V end lost 5 bases, the J end lost 4 bases, and 17 bases lay between the germline ends. The CDR3 runs 14 residues. Per the germline V gene, CDR1 is DFQATT and CDR2 is SNEGSKA (reference sequence). The CDR3 nucleotides read TGCAGTGCTTCCACGGGGGGGGCGCGCTATGGCTACACCTTC. Amino acid sequence: CSASTGGARYGYTF.

This clonotype was counted between two and nine times. V usage is TRBV10-2 and J usage is TRBJ2-5; D uncertain. This CDR3 spans 12 amino acids. Germline values: CDR1 WSHSY, CDR2 SAAADI. The V and J ends lost 6 bases and 7 bases respectively, with 12 bases between them. CDR3 coding DNA: TGCGCCAGCAGCTTATTAACGGGGACCCAGTACTTC. Translating gives CASSLLTGTQYF.

This clonotype was observed a handful of times. This rearrangement joins TRBV6-1 to TRBJ1-1; D remains ambiguous. The CDR3 loop spans 15 amino acids. V dropped 7 bases and J dropped 0 bases, with 15 bases sitting between them. From germline, CDR1 is MNHNS and CDR2 SASEGT. The CDR3 sequence is CASTRRGIMNTEAFF. CDR3 nucleotide sequence: TGTGCCAGCACCCGGCGAGGGATCATGAACACTGAAGCTTTCTTT.